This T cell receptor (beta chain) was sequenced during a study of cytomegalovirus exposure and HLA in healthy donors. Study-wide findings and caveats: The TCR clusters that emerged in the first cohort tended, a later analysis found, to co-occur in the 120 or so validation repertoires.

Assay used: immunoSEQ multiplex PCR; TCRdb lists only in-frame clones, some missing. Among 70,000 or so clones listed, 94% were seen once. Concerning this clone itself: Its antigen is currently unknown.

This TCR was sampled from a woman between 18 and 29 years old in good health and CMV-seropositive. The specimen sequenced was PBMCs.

The CDR3 spells CASRPGLAGAEQFF. The DNA of the CDR3 is TGTGCCAGCAGACCGGGACTAGCGGGAGCTGAGCAGTTCTTC. The genes are TRBV28 and TRBJ2-1; 14 bases agree with TRBD2. Germline V lookup: CDR1 MDHEN, CDR2 SYDVKM. V gave up 6 bases and J gave up 9 bases; unmatched junction bases: 4. The CDR3 contains 14 residues.